Each of the 23 T cell receptor beta chains below was sequenced from the same sample in a study of technical replicates of blood from several donors. Some clones are missing from TCRdb's copy, which holds only in-frame ones; the method was immunoSEQ multiplex PCR. Of approximately 65,000 clones detected, around 88% appear once; the ten largest clones hold 4% to 5.5%. The sample was PBMCs. Receptors originate from a human donor in good health. Some clones in this sample may be carry-over from other donors' samples.

The chain links TRBV5-1 to TRBJ1-2; TRBD1 aligns across 8 bases. J lost 5 bases, V lost 1 base, and 7 bases had no gene match. The germline gives CDR1 SGHRS, CDR2 YFSETQ. There are 15 residues in the CDR3. The CDR3 is CASSLNAGGGYGYTF. As DNA, the CDR3 is TGCGCCAGCAGCTTGAATGCAGGGGGCGGTTATGGCTACACCTTC. Filled out from reference TRBV5-1 and TRBJ1-2, the complete variable domain reads KAGVTQTPRYLIKTRGQQVTLSCSPISGHRSVSWYQQTPGQGLQFLFEYFSETQRNKGNFPGRFSGRQFSNSRSEMNVSTLELGDSALYLCASSLNAGGGYGYTFGSGTRLTVV.

The gene calls are TRBV5-6 and TRBJ1-2; 11 bases align to TRBD1. This CDR3 spans 14 amino acids. With V trimmed by 3 bases and J by 5 bases, 3 bases remained unmatched. Germline CDR1 SGHDT, CDR2 YYEEEE. The CDR3 sequence: CASSYGQGAYGYTF. The CDR3 nucleotides read TGTGCCAGCAGCTACGGACAGGGGGCTTATGGCTACACCTTC.

CDR3: CASSDSGVVSYNEQFF. The CDR3, as DNA: TGTGCCAGCAGTGATTCCGGGGTGGTTTCCTACAATGAGCAGTTCTTC. The chain joins TRBV6-4 to TRBJ2-1, with D maybe TRBD2 (5 bases). This CDR3 is built from 16 residues. From germline, CDR1 is MRHNA and CDR2 SNTAGT. V lost 3 bases to trimming and J lost 1 base, with 13 bases between them.

The chain joins TRBV7-9 to TRBJ1-1, with a tentative D call TRBD1 (5 bases). Germline CDR1 reads SEHNR; CDR2 reads FQNEAQ (reference sequence). Trimming left V 5 bases short and J 4 bases short, with 17 bases between. CDR3 length equals 15 residues. In nucleotides, the CDR3 is TGTGCCAGCAGCATCCAAAAGGGGTATTCCACTGAAGCTTTCTTT. Its translation is CASSIQKGYSTEAFF.

The chain uses TRBV27 and TRBJ1-1; 8 positions agree with TRBD1. The length of the CDR3 is 17 residues. Germline lookup yields CDR1 MNHEY and CDR2 SMNVEV (reference sequence). Germline trimming cut 5 bases from V and 0 bases from J; bases unmatched to any gene: 11. CDR3 region: CASSIRIIRGLNTEAFF. The DNA for the CDR3 is TGTGCCAGCAGTATCCGAATAATCAGGGGGCTGAACACTGAAGCTTTCTTT.

The rearrangement uses TRBV14 and TRBJ2-3; tentatively, D is TRBD2 (5 bases). The length of the CDR3 is 12 residues. Trimming stripped 4 bases from V and 7 bases from J, with 9 bases between. Germline CDR1 and CDR2: SGHDN and FVKESK. The CDR3 nucleotides are TGTGCCAGCAGCCCGGACTTCAATACGCAGTATTTT. Its protein is CASSPDFNTQYF.

This chain connects TRBV18 to TRBJ2-6, with D perhaps TRBD1 (5 bases). This CDR3 has 16 residues. Germline CDR1 and CDR2: KGHSH and LQKENI. V was clipped by 3 bases and J by 1 base, with 10 bases between them. CDR3 in DNA: TGTGCCAGCTCACCGCCAGGGCAGTCTGGGGCCAACGTCCTGACTTTC. It translates to CASSPPGQSGANVLTF.

The chain joins TRBV4-1 to TRBJ1-5; the match to TRBD1 covers 8 bases. Germline CDR1 is MGHRA and CDR2 is YSYEKL. CDR3 length: 13 amino acids. V lost 3 bases and J lost 7; bases outside the gene matches: 2. The CDR3 reads CASSQQGAQPQHF. The CDR3 DNA reads as TGCGCCAGCAGCCAGCAGGGGGCCCAGCCCCAGCATTTT.

The chain couples TRBV9 to TRBJ2-2, with D possibly being TRBD1 (5 bases). Germline-derived CDR1 and CDR2 are SGDLS and YYNGEE. Trimming took 5 bases from V and 2 from J, leaving 10 bases between them. The CDR3 is 14 residues long. The CDR3 reads CASSAGYNTGELFF. The CDR3 nucleotides are TGTGCCAGCAGTGCAGGGTATAACACCGGGGAGCTGTTTTTT.

The J gene is TRBJ1-6, the V gene TRBV6-6, with a weak D call TRBD1 (5 bases). V was pared by 0 bases and J by 6 bases, with 9 bases between. This CDR3 is built from 15 residues. The V gene's germline CDR1 is MNHNY and CDR2 SVGAGI (reference sequence). The CDR3 here is CASSYSTEINSPLHF. In DNA form, the CDR3 reads TGTGCCAGCAGTTACTCGACAGAGATTAATTCACCCCTCCACTTT.

This chain connects TRBV7-3 to TRBJ2-1; D may be TRBD1 (6 bases). V was shortened by 5 bases and J by 10 bases, with 18 bases between the two germline ends. The CDR3 is made up of 14 amino acids. Germline values: CDR1 SGHTA, CDR2 FQGTGA. CDR3 protein: CASSSPMGASEQFF. In DNA, the CDR3 is TGTGCCAGCAGCAGTCCTATGGGGGCATCCGAGCAGTTCTTC.

V is TRBV4-2 and J is TRBJ2-2; 9 positions agree with TRBD2. This CDR3 is built from 19 residues. Germline values: CDR1 LGHNA, CDR2 YNFKEQ. After removal of 0 bases from V and 2 bases from J, the junction contained 10 bases not matched to a gene. CDR3 sequence reads: CASSQDDATSGANTGELFF. The CDR3 bases are TGTGCCAGCAGCCAAGATGATGCGACTAGCGGCGCCAACACCGGGGAGCTGTTTTTT.

The chain employs TRBV5-1 and TRBJ2-7, with 7 positions matching TRBD1. From germline, CDR1 is SGHRS and CDR2 YFSETQ. The V segment lost 0 bases and the J segment 6 bases; nucleotides outside the gene matches: 12. CDR3 length: 16 amino acids. CDR3 protein: CASSLAETGIIGEQYF. CDR3 DNA sequence: TGCGCCAGCAGCTTGGCCGAGACAGGGATAATAGGCGAGCAGTACTTC.

The chain employs TRBV4-1 and TRBJ2-7; D is possibly TRBD2 (5 bases). V lost 3 bases and J 5 bases, leaving 14 bases between the germline ends. Germline V gene data show CDR1 as MGHRA and CDR2 as YSYEKL. There are 14 residues in the CDR3. This chain's CDR3 is CASSHGLEGDEQYF. DNA for the CDR3: TGCGCCAGCAGCCATGGCCTTGAGGGCGACGAGCAGTACTTC.

V gene TRBV10-3 combines with J gene TRBJ2-1, with D perhaps TRBD1 (7 bases). V was trimmed by 3 bases and J by 9 bases, leaving 18 bases between them. Germline V gene data show CDR1 as ENHRY and CDR2 as SYGVKD. The CDR3 loop spans 15 amino acids. The CDR3 here is CAISDAGGSYGEQFF. CDR3 nucleotides: TGTGCCATCAGTGATGCAGGGGGGAGTTATGGTGAGCAGTTCTTC.

V usage is TRBV30 and J usage is TRBJ1-2; D unresolved. The CDR3 is 13 amino acids. Deletions cut 7 bases from V and 6 bases from J, with 18 bases between. From germline, CDR1 is GTSNPN and CDR2 SVGIG (reference sequence). In DNA, the CDR3 is TGTGCCTCGACCTTATCCCCGGGGAATGGCTACACCTTC. Its protein is CASTLSPGNGYTF.

CDR3: CASSFSLGTEAFF. The CDR3 region has the DNA TGTGCCAGCAGCTTTAGCCTAGGCACTGAAGCTTTCTTT. The chain links TRBV7-2 to TRBJ1-1; D remains unclear. Germline V gene data show CDR1 as SGHTA and CDR2 as FQGNSA. V was trimmed by 3 bases and J by 4 bases, leaving 9 bases between them. The CDR3 extends over 13 amino acids.

V usage is TRBV7-9 and J usage is TRBJ1-1, with unresolved D. V was shortened by 0 bases and J by 10 bases, with 12 bases between the two germline ends. The germline V gene has CDR1 SEHNR and CDR2 FQNEAQ (reference sequence). CDR3 length: 13 amino acids. CDR3 coding DNA: TGTGCCAGCAGCTTAGCGCAATTCCGAGGAGCTTTCTTT. Translating it yields CASSLAQFRGAFF.

This clone came up a few times. This chain joins TRBV2 and TRBJ2-1; D uncertain. The CDR3 consists of 15 residues. V was cut by 5 bases and J by 1 base, with 12 bases left in between. CDR1 SNHLY and CDR2 FYNNEI come from the germline V gene. The DNA for the CDR3 is TGTGCCAGCAGTTTTCCTATCCAATCCTACAATGAGCAGTTCTTC. Its translation is CASSFPIQSYNEQFF. The full variable domain, its missing parts supplied by reference TRBV2 and TRBJ2-1, is EPEVTQTPSHQVTQMGQEVILRCVPISNHLYFYWYRQILGQKVEFLVSFYNNEISEKSEIFDDQFSVERPDGSNFTLKIRSTKLEDSAMYFCASSFPIQSYNEQFFGPGTRLTVL.

The chain carries TRBV30 and TRBJ2-7; D possibly corresponds to TRBD1 (6 bases). CDR1 GTSNPN and CDR2 SVGIG come from the germline V gene (reference sequence). This CDR3 is built from 17 residues. V lost 0 bases to trimming and J lost 1 base, with 19 bases between them. CDR3 DNA sequence: TGTGCCTGGAGTGTCACCTTGGACAGACGACTTTCCTACGAGCAGTACTTC. Protein product: CAWSVTLDRRLSYEQYF.

The rearrangement links TRBV19 to TRBJ2-7, with D uncertain. V lost 3 bases, J lost 3 bases, and 9 bases lay in between. Per germline, CDR1 LNHDA and CDR2 SQIVND (reference sequence). CDR3 length equals 13 residues. The DNA for the CDR3 is TGTGCCAGTAGTATTGAGGTCTACTACGAGCAGTACTTC. Translated: CASSIEVYYEQYF.

The chain combines TRBV5-1 with TRBJ2-1; TRBD2 agrees at 8 bases. This CDR3 region has 15 residues. Germline V lookup: CDR1 SGHRS, CDR2 YFSETQ. Trimming cost V 1 base and J 2 bases; bases outside gene matches: 2. The CDR3 loop is CASSLSGSAYNEQFF. CDR3 nucleotide sequence: TGCGCCAGCAGCTTGAGCGGGAGCGCCTACAATGAGCAGTTCTTC. The whole variable domain, filled in from reference TRBV5-1 and TRBJ2-1, reads KAGVTQTPRYLIKTRGQQVTLSCSPISGHRSVSWYQQTPGQGLQFLFEYFSETQRNKGNFPGRFSGRQFSNSRSEMNVSTLELGDSALYLCASSLSGSAYNEQFFGPGTRLTVL.

This clone was counted a single time. V and J are TRBV7-9 and TRBJ2-7, with a tentative D call TRBD2 (6 bases). CDR3 length: 15 amino acids. The V gene lost 2 bases and the J gene lost 0 bases, with 11 bases spanning the gap. From germline, CDR1 is SEHNR and CDR2 FQNEAQ (reference sequence). CDR3 sequence: CASSLFVGSSYEQYF. The CDR3 nucleotides are TGTGCCAGCAGCTTATTCGTCGGGAGCTCCTACGAGCAGTACTTC.